This T cell receptor beta chain was observed in a study of shared clonotypes between healthy human individuals (dated by TCRdb to 2018 to 2020). Study-wide context: The cohort included a few men and a couple of women between 18 and 49 years of age. Between about 0.8 and 9.5 billion PBMCs per donor were obtained by leukapheresis. To increase sequencing depth and limit assay-specific biases, TCR repertoire library preparation and sequencing were carried out by different laboratories using diverse techniques. Per donor, three plates each were used for CD4 naive and CD4 memory, two for CD8 naive, and one for CD8 memory. The study deeply sequenced blood TCR repertoires of about 5 healthy adults to estimate repertoire size and the extent of clonotype sharing between individuals.

As for this clone: Which antigen it targets is not known. One base away there is no much larger clone; base qualities are not given.

The donors were healthy, HIV-negative adults who had no recently reported acute infections or vaccinations. Every donor was a Caucasian adult living in Nashville, Tennessee, USA. Magnetic negative selection was used to enrich CD4+ T cells, after which naive cells were positively selected on CD45RA and the negative fraction became the memory subset. Blood was collected by leukapheresis, and PBMCs were isolated by Ficoll-Histopaque density gradient centrifugation and then cryopreserved in liquid nitrogen vapor phase. Analytical flow cytometry was used to check the purity and quantity of every magnetically sorted T cell population. From each sorted fraction, genomic DNA was isolated and quantified by UV absorbance on a Nanodrop 2000c. Taken from cysteine to phenylalanine, the CDR3 has 12 residues. Only CDR3 DNA is held: 36 bases, read in frame from base 1. The germline V gene provides CDR1 LGHNA and CDR2 YNFKEQ. V is reduced by 3 bases and J by 8 bases, leaving a spacing of 7 bases between them.

The study at large found these results: Naive subsets generally had larger estimated clonotype richness than memory subsets. About 5% of naive CD4, roughly 3.5% of naive CD8, about 2.4% of memory CD4, and 0.4% of memory CD8 clonotypes were shared across a handful of donors. Pairwise subsampling led to the expectation that sequencing depth would affect the degree of clonotype sharing among donors. Even with the large sequencing depth, rarefaction of the sorted-subset datasets indicated that sequencing was incomplete. Because the study included only a small number of donors, the genetic and exposure-history diversity represented was limited. Higher generation probabilities were observed for clonotypes shared by all four sorted-subset donors than for non-shared clonotypes. Sampling was restricted to blood, and TCR repertoires in tissue are likely to differ from TCR repertoires in blood.

TCR CDR3 regions were amplified from genomic DNA by multiplex PCR using the deep immunoSEQ assay. Extracted genomic DNA from each cell subset was spread evenly across all wells of several immunoSEQ 96-well plates, with each plate serving as a replicate. For sorted subsets, each replicate PCR was loaded with around 220 ng genomic DNA, equivalent to approximately 27,000 T cell genomes. The purified libraries were quantified using a Qubit 3.0 fluorometer, sized with a Bioanalyzer 2100, and then quantified again using the KAPA Library Quantification kit. Every immunoSEQ 96-well plate was sequenced on a separate single-read 150-cycle Illumina NextSeq 550 flow cell. The authors' analysis ran thus. Because the immunoSEQ output included only junctional sequences and no quality scores, the filtering could not be the same as the filtering used for full-length reads. To assign V/J genes and CDR3, sequences were annotated using PyIR, a Python wrapper for IgBLAST v1.9, with IMGT germline references. Reads with weak V/J assignments (E-value above 1e-6), missing CDR3, stop codons, out-of-frame junctions, or ambiguous translated residues were removed. V3J clonotypes were defined as sequences sharing an identical inferred V gene, J gene, and CDR3 amino acid sequence. Percentage overlap between repertoires was computed as shared unique clonotypes divided by the size of the smaller repertoire. Repertoire richness was assessed with RTK rarefaction, the Chao1 estimator, and Recon v2.1 estimates of unobserved clonotypes. OLGA was used to compute generation probabilities for all TCRbeta clonotypes that the gDNA method yielded from a few donors. TCRdb stores this immuneACCESS table with in-frame sequences only. Part of the clones is absent; in the studies checked, under half of the shortfall reflects unresolved V genes, and no reason is known for the rest. The DNA was the basis for D and trimming; V, J and clone size are from that table. This sample comprises about 680,000 clones, over 65% of them detected only once. In total, the top ten clones hold approximately 1.8% of the sample.

The chain uses TRBV4-2 and TRBJ1-4; the D gene cannot be resolved reliably. The TCR comes from a woman aged 25 to 39 in good health. The sequenced sample consisted of memory CD4+ T cells sorted from blood. Interpreted using the paper, the cell subset or site label stands for: CD45RA-negative fraction. CDR3 protein: CASSHIFEKLFF. The DNA sequence reads TGTGCCAGCAGCCATATTTTCGAAAAACTGTTTTTT.